This T cell receptor beta chain was obtained from a study of cytotoxic CD8 clonotypes in ibrutinib-treated CLL (dated by TCRdb to about 2021). About the investigation overall: In this cohort, some 14 patients were treatment-naive and some 10 were relapsed/refractory, while under 18 had unmutated IGHV. Every remission and progressive disease sample was obtained while ibrutinib was still being received by the patients. Of the 86 participants in the trial, about two dozen had longitudinal samples available. Cryopreserved peripheral blood mononuclear cells were obtained before treatment, at response, and at either sustained remission or disease progression. Partial responses were observed in roughly 24 patients and complete responses in 2; after a median follow-up of around 68 months, remission was maintained in around 14 patients and progression was observed in approximately 12. The response samples were drawn at a median of roughly twelve months into treatment, with a range of roughly 6 to 40 months. On average, each sample yielded roughly 260,000 productive templates and 85,000 to 95,000 productive rearrangements.

The goal of deep resolution MiSeq sequencing was a depth between 1 in 1 million and 1 in 200,000 T cells, and coverage averaged 10x per clonotype. The immunoSEQ hsTCRB Kit was used to generate the TCR beta libraries. As for how the authors treated the data: ImmunoSEQ Data Assistant and ImmunoSEQ Analyzer were used for data analysis, and V, D and J genes were assigned according to IMGT definitions. Clonality, which ranges from 0 to 1, was calculated by subtracting the normalized Shannon entropy of productive rearrangement frequencies from one. Only overrepresented clonotypes making up at least 0.05% of each patient's repertoire were included in the public clonotype analysis. Approximately 14 age-matched healthy donor repertoires from immuneACCESS were used as controls for clonality. In TCRdb, the immuneACCESS table is reduced to in-frame sequences with V and J assigned. These tables do not hold every clone; where another copy was compared, an unresolved V gene accounts for under half, and the others remain unexplained. The V and J calls and clone size come from that table; D and trimming were worked out from the DNA. The table for this sample lists some 200,000 clones; more than 70% of them were counted only once. The ten largest clonotypes hold approximately 10% of the sample.

Beyond this particular receptor, the publication reports: At baseline, clonality was higher than in age-matched healthy donors and showed a strong correlation with circulating CD8+ T-cell counts. Public clonotypes were found to be uncommon and were observed to contract or remain stable during treatment; the increase in clonality was shown to reflect expansion of private clonotypes at ibrutinib response. An increase in clonality was observed at ibrutinib response, with clonality remaining stable during sustained remission and falling back toward baseline at progression. Lymph node repertoires were not examined, and the timing of sampling was not matched between patients in sustained remission and those whose disease progressed.

Points on this clone: The specificity of this receptor is unknown. There are no base qualities to consult, and no much larger clone falls within one base.

In the germline V gene, CDR1 corresponds to SNHLY and CDR2 to FYNNEI. From the cysteine through the phenylalanine, the CDR3 covers 13 amino acids. Only the CDR3 portion is preserved as DNA: 39 bases, with reading frame beginning at the first base. Germline trimming amounts to 7 bases on V and 1 base on J, with 1 as the count of junction bases outside the gene matches. The sample's time point label, in plain terms: roughly 12 months on ibrutinib. For TCR beta library preparation, about 2 micrograms of genomic DNA were extracted from the cryopreserved PBMCs. Longitudinal blood samples from CLL patients on ibrutinib monotherapy underwent high-throughput TCR beta sequencing. The patients were enrolled in a single-center, open-label phase 2 trial of ibrutinib monotherapy.

The sequencing used PBMCs, collected after 12 months of ibrutinib treatment. Rearrangement joined TRBV2 to TRBJ2-3, with 8 central nucleotides matching TRBD2. This TCR was sampled from a human donor with chronic lymphocytic leukemia. CDR3 reads: CASTGGGTDTQYF. The nucleotide sequence is given as TGTGCCAGCACCGGGGGGGGCACAGATACGCAGTATTTT.